This T cell receptor (beta chain) was obtained from a study of T cell responses to AZD1222 COVID-19 vaccine. Study-level findings and limits: Spike-wide coverage was observed for vaccine-associated CD4 TCRs, with dominant responses at 160-218 and 743-854. Recipients of two AZD1222 doses showed rising Spike-specific TCR breadth and depth.

Trimming cost V 2 bases and J 5 bases, with 15 bases left between them. This CDR3 contains 14 residues. Germline-derived CDR1 and CDR2 are GTSNPN and SVGIG (reference sequence). The protocol was immunoSEQ multiplex PCR, while the TCRdb copy is restricted to in-frame clones and leaves out a portion. The table lists tens of thousands of clones, roughly 84% of them singletons. Of note for this clone: The target antigen is unknown.

The rearrangement links TRBV30 to TRBJ2-5; D might be TRBD1 or TRBD2, each matching 6 bases. Material: peripheral blood, obtained 28 days after the second AZD1222 dose. The clonotype was recovered from an adult who received the AZD1222 COVID-19 vaccine. CDR3 amino acids: CAWSRGPAQETQYF. CDR3 nucleotide sequence: TGTGCCTGGAGTCGGGGGCCCGCACAGGAGACCCAGTACTTC.